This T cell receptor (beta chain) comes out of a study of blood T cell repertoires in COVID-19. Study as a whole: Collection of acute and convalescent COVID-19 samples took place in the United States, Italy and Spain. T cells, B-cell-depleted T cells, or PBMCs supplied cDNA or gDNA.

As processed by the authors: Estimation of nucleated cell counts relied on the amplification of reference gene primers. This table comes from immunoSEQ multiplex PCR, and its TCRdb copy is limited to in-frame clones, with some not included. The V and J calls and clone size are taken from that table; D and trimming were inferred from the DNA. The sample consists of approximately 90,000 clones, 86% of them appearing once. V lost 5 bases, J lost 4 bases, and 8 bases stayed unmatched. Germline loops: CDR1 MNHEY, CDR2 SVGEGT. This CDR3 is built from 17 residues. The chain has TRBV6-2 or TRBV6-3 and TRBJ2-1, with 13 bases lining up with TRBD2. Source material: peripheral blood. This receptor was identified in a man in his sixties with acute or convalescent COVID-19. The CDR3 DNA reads TGTGCCAGCAGTCCAGGAACGGGACTAGCGGGATACAATGAGCAGTTCTTC. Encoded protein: CASSPGTGLAGYNEQFF.